The 24 T cell receptor beta chains below come from one sample, sequenced in a study of cytomegalovirus exposure and HLA in healthy donors. Vbeta (60) and Jbeta (13) primers were used in the PCR. Generated by immunoSEQ multiplex PCR, the TCRdb table keeps only in-frame clones and is missing some. The repertoire holds 210,000 or so clones, 76% seen once, with 0.6% to 0.7% in the top ten. Sequencing was done on a sample of PBMCs. Receptors originate from a young man in good health and CMV-seronegative.

This rearrangement joins TRBV19 to TRBJ1-2; a possible D gene is TRBD1 (5 bases). The germline V gene has CDR1 LNHDA and CDR2 SQIVND (reference sequence). The CDR3 spans 14 residues. The V gene lost 10 bases and the J gene lost 0 bases, with 15 bases spanning the gap. CDR3 region: CATLGQLSNYGYTF. CDR3 DNA sequence: TGTGCCACCCTAGGACAACTTTCTAACTATGGCTACACCTTC. Together with reference TRBV19 and TRBJ1-2, the CDR3 gives the full variable domain: DGGITQSPKYLFRKEGQNVTLSCEQNLNHDAMYWYRQDPGQGLRLIYYSQIVNDFQKGDIAEGYSVSREKKESFPLTVTSAQKNPTAFYLCATLGQLSNYGYTFGSGTRLTVV.

The chain recombines TRBV30 with TRBJ1-1, with 7 bases fitting TRBD1. This CDR3 has 14 residues. V gave up 5 bases and J gave up 4 bases; unmatched junction bases: 10. Germline V CDR1 and CDR2: GTSNPN, SVGIG (reference sequence). The CDR3 DNA reads TGTGCCTGGGGTGACAGGGAGGGTGGCACTGAAGCTTTCTTT. Translating it yields CAWGDREGGTEAFF.

The chain recombines TRBV30 with TRBJ1-2, with TRBD1 as a possible D gene (6 bases). Germline V gene lookup returns CDR1 GTSNPN and CDR2 SVGIG (reference sequence). CDR3 size: 14 residues. V lost 0 bases and J 6 bases, leaving 14 bases between the germline ends. CDR3 amino acids: CAWSVIWEGDGYTF. As DNA, the CDR3 is TGTGCCTGGAGTGTTATCTGGGAGGGGGATGGCTACACCTTC. Based on the CDR3 plus reference TRBV30 and TRBJ1-2, the full variable domain is SQTIHQWPATLVQPVGSPLSLECTVEGTSNPNLYWYRQAAGRGLQLLFYSVGIGQISSEVPQNLSASRPQDRQFILSSKKLLLSDSGFYLCAWSVIWEGDGYTFGSGTRLTVV.

The CDR3 sequence is CASSLDGQGASGYTF. The CDR3 nucleotides read TGTGCCAGCAGCTTAGATGGACAGGGGGCGTCTGGCTACACCTTC. J is TRBJ1-2 and V is TRBV7-8; 11 bases align to TRBD1. Trimming at V came to 1 base and at J to 7 bases, leaving 5 bases not matched to a gene. This CDR3 spans 15 amino acids. Germline CDR1 SGHVS, CDR2 FQNEAQ.

There are a few counts of this clone. J is TRBJ2-2 and V is TRBV4-1; 8 bases are a match to TRBD2. Germline V lookup: CDR1 MGHRA, CDR2 YSYEKL. V dropped 2 bases and J dropped 0; count of bases not matched to a gene: 8. The CDR3 is 18 residues long. The CDR3 region is CASSQRGPGLANTGELFF. The CDR3 DNA reads as TGCGCCAGCAGCCAACGGGGACCGGGACTAGCGAACACCGGGGAGCTGTTTTTT.

This chain connects TRBV7-8 to TRBJ1-1; no clear D gene. Germline lookup yields CDR1 SGHVS and CDR2 FQNEAQ. Trimming shortened V by 0 bases and J by 1 base, and 12 bases separated the two germline ends. This CDR3 comprises 16 residues. CDR3 DNA: TGTGCCAGCAGCTTAGCGCGGCCCCCCGGGAACACTGAAGCTTTCTTT. The encoded protein is CASSLARPPGNTEAFF. The full variable domain, completed using reference TRBV7-8 and TRBJ1-1, is GAGVSQSPRYKVAKRGQDVALRCDPISGHVSLFWYQQALGQGPEFLTYFQNEAQLDKSGLPSDRFFAERPEGSVSTLKIQRTQQEDSAVYLCASSLARPPGNTEAFFGQGTRLTVV.

This chain connects TRBV29-1 to TRBJ2-1, with a tentative D call TRBD2 (6 bases). V was pared by 6 bases and J by 9 bases, with 15 bases between. Per the germline V gene, CDR1 is SQVTM and CDR2 is ANQGSEA. The CDR3 consists of 12 residues. The CDR3 nucleotides are TGCAGCGTGGAGGGCCGGGAAGTTGAGCAGTTCTTC. Protein: CSVEGREVEQFF.

This clone was found a few times. The CDR3 loop is CSATYGYTF. CDR3 DNA sequence: TGCAGTGCTACATATGGCTACACCTTC. V is TRBV20-1 and J is TRBJ1-2; no reliable D call. The CDR3 has 9 amino acids. V was pared by 4 bases and J by 5 bases, with 2 bases between. From germline, CDR1 is DFQATT and CDR2 SNEGSKA (reference sequence).

J is TRBJ2-7 and V is TRBV19; 10 nucleotides agree with TRBD2. The V and J ends lost 4 bases and 5 bases, in that order; junction bases with no gene match: 8. This CDR3 region has 15 residues. Germline-derived CDR1 and CDR2 are LNHDA and SQIVND (reference sequence). The chain's CDR3 is CASSTPSGSWNEQYF. The CDR3, as DNA: TGTGCCAGTAGTACTCCTAGCGGGAGTTGGAACGAGCAGTACTTC.

The genes are TRBV15 and TRBJ2-1, with 9 bases lining up with TRBD2. The germline CDR1 and CDR2 sequences are LNHNV and YYDKDF (reference sequence). The CDR3 runs 15 residues. V gave up 3 bases and J gave up 4 bases; unmatched junction bases: 4. For the CDR3, the DNA is TGTGCCACCAGCAGGACTAGCGGAGGTTACAATGAGCAGTTCTTC. Protein: CATSRTSGGYNEQFF.

The chain joins TRBV7-8 to TRBJ2-2; TRBD1 aligns across 7 bases. The CDR3 contains 17 residues. With V trimmed by 3 bases and J by 2 bases, 9 bases remained unmatched. CDR1 is SGHVS, CDR2 FQNEAQ, per germline. Written as DNA, the CDR3 is TGTGCCAGCAGCTTCCTTAGGGGGCAGGGCAACACCGGGGAGCTGTTTTTT. It is translated as CASSFLRGQGNTGELFF. The full variable domain, its missing parts supplied by reference TRBV7-8 and TRBJ2-2, is GAGVSQSPRYKVAKRGQDVALRCDPISGHVSLFWYQQALGQGPEFLTYFQNEAQLDKSGLPSDRFFAERPEGSVSTLKIQRTQQEDSAVYLCASSFLRGQGNTGELFFGEGSRLTVL.

This clone appeared once. The chain employs TRBV12-2 and TRBJ2-1; the table names TRBD2, a call not compared with the DNA. TRBV12-2 counts as a pseudogene. This CDR3 is 18 amino acids long. CDR3 sequence (DNA): TGTGCAAGTCGCTTAGCGCCGTGTAGTAGCGGGAGTAGAGATGAGCAGTTCTTC. As protein: CASRLAPCSSGSRDEQFF.

The chain couples TRBV11-2 to TRBJ2-1; D remains ambiguous. Trimming removed 5 bases at V and 9 bases at J, with 11 bases between. There are 12 residues in the CDR3. Germline CDR1 SGHAT, CDR2 FQNNGV. CDR3 loop: CASSVNGAEQFF. The CDR3 DNA sequence: TGTGCCAGCAGCGTAAATGGAGCTGAGCAGTTCTTC.

CDR3: CASSENRGREQYF. CDR3 sequence (DNA): TGTGCCAGCAGTGAGAACAGGGGTCGCGAGCAGTACTTC. The V call is TRBV6-1, the J call TRBJ2-7; 7 bases fit TRBD1. The germline V gene has CDR1 MNHNS and CDR2 SASEGT. CDR3 length: 13 residues. V lost 3 bases and J lost 6; bases outside the gene matches: 5.

V is TRBV19 and J is TRBJ2-1, with D tentatively TRBD2 (5 bases). The CDR3 has 13 residues. Trimming removed 2 bases at V and 6 bases at J, with 8 bases between. In germline, CDR1 is LNHDA, CDR2 SQIVND (reference sequence). In nucleotides, the CDR3 is TGTGCCAGTAGTATACCGGGGTCCAATGAGCAGTTCTTC. This translates into CASSIPGSNEQFF. Drawing the rest from reference TRBV19 and TRBJ2-1, the complete variable domain is DGGITQSPKYLFRKEGQNVTLSCEQNLNHDAMYWYRQDPGQGLRLIYYSQIVNDFQKGDIAEGYSVSREKKESFPLTVTSAQKNPTAFYLCASSIPGSNEQFFGPGTRLTVL.

This sequence joins TRBV2 and TRBJ1-4; D ambiguous. Germline assignment: CDR1 SNHLY and CDR2 FYNNEI. Trimming cost V 4 bases and J 3 bases, with 12 bases left between them. The CDR3 spans 15 residues. CDR3 sequence reads: CASSVGSTANEKLFF. The DNA of the CDR3 is TGTGCCAGCAGTGTAGGCTCCACAGCTAATGAAAAACTGTTTTTT.

The chain employs TRBV5-6 and TRBJ2-7; TRBD1 aligns across 9 bases. Germline CDR1 is SGHDT and CDR2 is YYEEEE. J gave up 5 bases and V 4 bases, and 7 bases lay outside the gene matches. This CDR3 has 14 residues. CDR3 sequence: CASSPQGARDEQYF. In DNA, the CDR3 is TGTGCCAGCAGCCCACAGGGGGCGAGGGACGAGCAGTACTTC.

The rearrangement joins TRBV4-1 to TRBJ1-1; D ambiguous. Per the germline V gene, CDR1 is MGHRA and CDR2 is YSYEKL. Between the trimmed V and J ends, which lost 1 base and 1 base, there was a span of 16 bases. The length of the CDR3 is 17 residues. Here the CDR3 DNA reads TGCGCCAGCAGCCAAGCCCCCCTTGGTGGCTCGAACACTGAAGCTTTCTTT. Residues: CASSQAPLGGSNTEAFF.

This clone came up a few times. This chain joins TRBV5-4 and TRBJ2-3, with D perhaps TRBD2 (5 bases). Trimming stripped 0 bases from V and 2 bases from J, with 10 bases between. The CDR3 totals 15 residues. Germline CDR1 reads SGHNT; CDR2 reads YYREEE (reference sequence). The CDR3 loop reads CASSLDRGYTDTQYF. CDR3 DNA sequence: TGTGCCAGCAGCTTGGACCGGGGATACACAGATACGCAGTATTTT.

The chain has TRBV9 and TRBJ1-5; D unresolved. Per germline, CDR1 SGDLS and CDR2 YYNGEE. V dropped 0 bases and J dropped 4 bases, with 11 bases sitting between them. There are 15 residues in the CDR3. The CDR3 nucleotides read TGTGCCAGCAGCGTAGGCCGGGATCGGAATCAGCCCCAGCATTTT. Its translation is CASSVGRDRNQPQHF.

This rearrangement joins TRBV30 to TRBJ2-3, with 7 bases identical to TRBD1. Germline-derived CDR1 and CDR2 are GTSNPN and SVGIG (reference sequence). The CDR3 contains 15 residues. J was trimmed by 4 bases and V by 5 bases; bases with no gene match: 12. This CDR3 reads CAWQQGRVSADTQYF. Here the CDR3 DNA reads TGTGCCTGGCAACAGGGGCGGGTATCCGCAGATACGCAGTATTTT.

This chain joins TRBV6-6 and TRBJ2-1, with 13 bases lining up with TRBD2. Germline V gene data show CDR1 as MNHNY and CDR2 as SVGAGI (reference sequence). The CDR3 contains 16 residues. V was clipped by 4 bases and J by 0 bases; unmatched bases: 0. In nucleotides, the CDR3 is TGTGCCAGCAGTTGGACTAGCGGGAGCTCCTACAATGAGCAGTTCTTC. Its translation: CASSWTSGSSYNEQFF.

This clone was seen just once. The chain employs TRBV30 and TRBJ2-3; D remains unclear. Per germline, CDR1 GTSNPN and CDR2 SVGIG (reference sequence). Trimming removed 0 bases at V and 6 bases at J, with 13 bases between. The CDR3 is 14 amino acids. Written as DNA, the CDR3 is TGTGCCTGGAGTGTAGGCGGATTTATGGATACGCAGTATTTT. This sequence encodes CAWSVGGFMDTQYF.

The CDR3 here is CASSYSAGENEQYF. CDR3 in DNA: TGTGCCAGCAGTTACTCGGCGGGAGAAAACGAGCAGTACTTC. The chain has TRBV6-6 and TRBJ2-7, with 7 bases identical to TRBD2. The CDR3 runs to 14 residues. V lost 0 bases to trimming and J lost 5 bases; unmatched junction nucleotides: 4. Germline values: CDR1 MNHNY, CDR2 SVGAGI (reference sequence).